This T cell receptor beta chain comes out of a study of blood T cell repertoires in COVID-19. Produced via immunoSEQ multiplex PCR; TCRdb's table is partial and in-frame only. The data contain approximately 300,000 clones, 89% of them singletons. Participants were aged about 18 to 90 years, lived in under 30 US areas, and enrolled virtually. CDR3 size: 13 residues. Germline V lookup: CDR1 SEHNR, CDR2 FQNEAQ (reference sequence). Trimming cost V 2 bases and J 8 bases, with 9 bases left between them. The chain is built from TRBV7-9 and TRBJ1-4, with D unresolved. The clonotype was recovered from a man in his 60s who had recovered from COVID-19. Material: PBMCs or T cells enriched from blood (not recorded which). CDR3 sequence (DNA): TGTGCCAGCAGCTTACGGGGATCGGAAAAACTGTTTTTT. This sequence encodes CASSLRGSEKLFF.